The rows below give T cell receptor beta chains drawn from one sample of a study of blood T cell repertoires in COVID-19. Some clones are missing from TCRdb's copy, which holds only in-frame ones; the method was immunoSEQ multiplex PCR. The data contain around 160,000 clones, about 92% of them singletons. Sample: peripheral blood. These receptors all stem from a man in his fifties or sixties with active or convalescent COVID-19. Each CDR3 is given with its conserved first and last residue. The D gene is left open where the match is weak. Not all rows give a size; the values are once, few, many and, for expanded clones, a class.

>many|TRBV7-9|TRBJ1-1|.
TGTGCCAGCAGCTTTCGTCAGGGGAATTTGAGGGGTGGGACTGAAGCTTTCTTT
CASSFRQGNLRGGTEAFF
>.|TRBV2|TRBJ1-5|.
TGTGCCAGCAGAGAGGGACTGCCTTTTGATCAGCCCCAGCATTTT
CASREGLPFDQPQHF
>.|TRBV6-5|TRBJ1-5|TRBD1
TGTGCCACCATCCCGGACAGGGGGAGGCAGCCCCAGCATTTT
CATIPDRGRQPQHF
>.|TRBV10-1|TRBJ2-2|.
TGCGCCAGCACCGACAGACTCACCGGGGAGCTGTTTTTT
CASTDRLTGELFF
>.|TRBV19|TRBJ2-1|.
TGTGCCAGTAGTGGGAGGAGTTACAATGAGCAGTTCTTC
CASSGRSYNEQFF
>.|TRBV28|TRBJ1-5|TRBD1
TGTGCCAGCAGTAAACGACAGGGAACGACGAGCAATCAGCCCCAGCATTTT
CASSKRQGTTSNQPQHF
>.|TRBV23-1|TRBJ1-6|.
TGCGCCAGCAGTCACCGTTGGAGCTTTGATTCACCCCTCCACTTT
CASSHRWSFDSPLHF
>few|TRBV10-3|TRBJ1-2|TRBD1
TGTGCCATCAGGGAGACAGGGAACTATGGCTACACCTTC
CAIRETGNYGYTF
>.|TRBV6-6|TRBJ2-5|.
TGTGCCAGCAGCCCTGTAACGTCTAGGTCGACCCAGTACTTC
CASSPVTSRSTQYF
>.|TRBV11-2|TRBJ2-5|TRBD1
TGTGCCAGCAGCTTAGTGGGACAGGGGTTCGGGACCCAGTACTTC
CASSLVGQGFGTQYF
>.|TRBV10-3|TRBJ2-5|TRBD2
TGTGCCATCAGTGGAGCTAGCGGGCAAGAGACCCAGTACTTC
CAISGASGQETQYF
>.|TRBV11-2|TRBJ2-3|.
TGTGCCAGCAGCGTGGACAGAAAGAGCACAGATACGCAGTATTTT
CASSVDRKSTDTQYF
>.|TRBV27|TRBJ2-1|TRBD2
TGTGCCAGCACCAAATGGGGGACTAGCGGTTACAATGAGCAGTTCTTC
CASTKWGTSGYNEQFF
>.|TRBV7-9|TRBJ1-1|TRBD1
TGTGCCAGCAGCTTTGAGGGGGCGAGCACTGAAGCTTTCTTT
CASSFEGASTEAFF
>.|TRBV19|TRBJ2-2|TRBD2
TGTGCCAGTAGTACTAGCGGGACTGCTGGGGAGCTGTTTTTT
CASSTSGTAGELFF
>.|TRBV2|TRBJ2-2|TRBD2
TGTGCCAGCAGTGAAGTTTCTAGCGGGAGGGGTACCGGGGAGCTGTTTTTT
CASSEVSSGRGTGELFF
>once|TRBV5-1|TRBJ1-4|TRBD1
TGCGCCAGCAGCCTCGGACAGGGGGTAAGGCTGTCCCCTAATGAAAAACTGTTTTTT
CASSLGQGVRLSPNEKLFF
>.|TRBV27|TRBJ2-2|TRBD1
TGTGCCAGCAGCCCGGACAGGGGGCCCACCGGGGAGCTGTTTTTT
CASSPDRGPTGELFF
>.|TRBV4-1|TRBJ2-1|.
TGCGCCAGCAGCCAAGTCAAACAGGGTTATGGTGAGCAGTTCTTC
CASSQVKQGYGEQFF
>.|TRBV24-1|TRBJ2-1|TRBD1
TGTGCCACCAGTGACTCCGGGACAGGGATAAACAATGAGCAGTTCTTC
CATSDSGTGINNEQFF
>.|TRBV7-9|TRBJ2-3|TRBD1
TGTGCCAGCAGCCTCGGACAGGGCACAGATACGCAGTATTTT
CASSLGQGTDTQYF
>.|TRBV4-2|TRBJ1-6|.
TGTGCCAGCAGCCAAGAAGGGGCAGGTCCCTCACCCCTCCACTTT
CASSQEGAGPSPLHF
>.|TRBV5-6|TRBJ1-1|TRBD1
TGTGCCAGCAGCTTGACAGGGGGATCAAGTGGGAACACTGAAGCTTTCTTT
CASSLTGGSSGNTEAFF
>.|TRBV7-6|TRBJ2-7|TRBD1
TGTGCCAGCAGCTCCGGGACAGGGTTTACCTACGAGCAGTACTTC
CASSSGTGFTYEQYF
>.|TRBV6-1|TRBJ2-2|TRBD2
TGTGCCAGCAGTGAAATAGCGGGGCGGACCGGGGAGCTGTTTTTT
CASSEIAGRTGELFF
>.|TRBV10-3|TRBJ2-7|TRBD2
TGTGCCATCACTGAAGCGGGAGGGCCTTACGAGCAGTACTTC
CAITEAGGPYEQYF
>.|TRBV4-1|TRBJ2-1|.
TGCGCCAGCAGCCTCTTACAGGGTAGCAATGAGCAGTTCTTC
CASSLLQGSNEQFF
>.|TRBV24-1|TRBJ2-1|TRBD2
TGTGCCACCAGTGATCCGGGACTAGCGGGAAATGAGCAGTTCTTC
CATSDPGLAGNEQFF
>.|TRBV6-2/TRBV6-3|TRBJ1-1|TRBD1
TGTGCCAGCAGTCGACAGGGGGGGTCTGAAGCTTTCTTT
CASSRQGGSEAFF
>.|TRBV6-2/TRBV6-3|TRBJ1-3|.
TGTGCCAGCAGTCTACGCATCACAGGGCACTCTGGAAACACCATATATTTT
CASSLRITGHSGNTIYF
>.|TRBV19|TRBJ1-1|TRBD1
TGTGCCAGTAGTCACAGGGGGATGTTAACTGAAGCTTTCTTT
CASSHRGMLTEAFF
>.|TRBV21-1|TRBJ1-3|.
TGTGCCAGCAGCAAACCTCCCGCAGGGGGCGCGGGAAACACCATATATTTT
CASSKPPAGGAGNTIYF
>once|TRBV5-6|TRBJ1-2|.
TGTGCCAGCAGCTTGCCCGAAAGGACAACCGGGGGCTACACCTTC
CASSLPERTTGGYTF
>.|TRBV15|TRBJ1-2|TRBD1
TGTGCCACCAGCAGGGAAACAGGGGGGTATGGCTACACCTTC
CATSRETGGYGYTF
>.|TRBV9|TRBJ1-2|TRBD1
TGTGCCAGCAGCTCCAGATCGGGACAGGGGTTTCGTGGCTACACCTTC
CASSSRSGQGFRGYTF
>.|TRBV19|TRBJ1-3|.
TGTGCCAGTAGTATAGGACACAACTCTGGAAACACCATATATTTT
CASSIGHNSGNTIYF
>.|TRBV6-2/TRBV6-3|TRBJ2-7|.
TGTGCCAGCAGTTACTCCGGGAGGGGGCGGAACCTGGAGCAGTACTTC
CASSYSGRGRNLEQYF
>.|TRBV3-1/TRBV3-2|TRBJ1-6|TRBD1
TGTGCCAGCAATCCGGGACAGGGAAATTCACCCCTCCACTTT
CASNPGQGNSPLHF
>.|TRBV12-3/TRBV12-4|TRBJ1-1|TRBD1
TGTGCCAGCAGTGGACAGGGTCCTGAAGCTTTCTTT
CASSGQGPEAFF
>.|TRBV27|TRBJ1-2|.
TGTGCCAGCAGACCCGACAGTTTGCGTGGCTACACCTTC
CASRPDSLRGYTF
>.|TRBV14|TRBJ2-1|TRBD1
TGTGCCAGCAGCCAAAGGACAGGGTCAAGCTCCTACAATGAGCAGTTCTTC
CASSQRTGSSSYNEQFF
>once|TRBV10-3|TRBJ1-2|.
TGTGCCATCAGTGAATCAGGCTATGGCTACACCTTC
CAISESGYGYTF
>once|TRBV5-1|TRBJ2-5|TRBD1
TGCGCCAGCAGCAACCACAGGGGGCGATTTTCCCAAGAGACCCAGTACTTC
CASSNHRGRFSQETQYF
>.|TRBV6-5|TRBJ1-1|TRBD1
TGTGCCAGCAGTTACTTACCCGGGACAGGGGGCCTAGGAGCTTTCTTT
CASSYLPGTGGLGAFF
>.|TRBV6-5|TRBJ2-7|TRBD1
TGTGCCAGCAGCCCCGGGACAGGCCTCTACGAGCAGTACTTC
CASSPGTGLYEQYF
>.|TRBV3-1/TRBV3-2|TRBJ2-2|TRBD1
TGTGCCAGCAGCGGCCGTGGGACAGGGGGCGAAACCGGGGAGCTGTTTTTT
CASSGRGTGGETGELFF
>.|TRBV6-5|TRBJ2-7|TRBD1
TGTGCCAGCAGTTACGACTGGGACAGATCCTACGAGCAGTACTTC
CASSYDWDRSYEQYF
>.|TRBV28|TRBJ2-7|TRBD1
TGTGCCAGCAGTCCGACAGGGACCTACGAGCAGTACTTC
CASSPTGTYEQYF
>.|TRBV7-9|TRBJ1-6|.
TGTGCCAGCACCGCACGGGGGGCAAATTCACCCCTCCACTTT
CASTARGANSPLHF
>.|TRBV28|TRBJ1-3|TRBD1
TGTGCCAGCAGTTTATGGACAGGGACTGGAAACACCATATATTTT
CASSLWTGTGNTIYF
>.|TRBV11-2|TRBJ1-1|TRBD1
TGTGCCAGCAGCTCGGACAGGGAGATTTCTGAAGCTTTCTTT
CASSSDREISEAFF
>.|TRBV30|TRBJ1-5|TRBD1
TGTGCCTGGAGTGGAGCAGGGGGTCCCGGCAATCAGCCCCAGCATTTT
CAWSGAGGPGNQPQHF
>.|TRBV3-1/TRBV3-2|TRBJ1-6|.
TGTGCCAGCAAGAGACACGAACTTAATTCACCCCTCCACTTT
CASKRHELNSPLHF
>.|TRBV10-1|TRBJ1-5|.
TGCGCCAGCAGTGAGTCGGGAGGGCCCGAGCCCCAGCATTTT
CASSESGGPEPQHF